The subject of this entry is one TCR beta chain. This clone came up once. Its cognate antigen has yet to be identified. Base qualities are not provided; no much larger clone lies one nucleotide away. The source of the sample is a study of T cell responses to AZD1222 COVID-19 vaccine (TCRdb year 2021). As for the study more broadly: AZD1222 recipients given second doses at about 4 weeks or at about 12 weeks were pooled, since spike-specific TCR depth and breadth were not found to differ between the two schedules. A total of over 230 trial participants underwent TCR sequencing, of whom roughly 210 had received two doses of AZD1222 and 26 had received two doses of the MenACWY control vaccine. Trial participants were enrolled by age into 18-55, 56-69 and 70-plus year subgroups, with about 150, 28 and 57 TCR-sequenced participants respectively.

The CDR3 covers 14 residues, taking in both the cysteine and the phenylalanine. Only the CDR3 region is kept as DNA, spanning 42 bases read in frame from base 1. V trim: 6 bases; J trim: 2 bases; unmatched bases: 3. The CDR1 and CDR2 encoded by the germline V gene are MNHEY and SVGAGI. In the paper's terms, the time point label means: baseline before first vaccination. Vaccinee samples came from UK trials COV001 and COV002, including a single-blind randomized controlled phase 2/3 trial of AZD1222 (ChAdOx1 nCoV-19) in healthy adults. Trial participant PBMC samples were collected at day 0 and day 28 after the second dose for TCRbeta chain sequencing. The CDR3 regions of human TCRbeta chains were analyzed by immunosequencing. As for the authors' bioinformatics: TCRs in the repertoires were matched against a reference library of SARS-CoV-2-specific TCRs that had been generated with the MIRA antigen-specificity platform. Breadth meant the fraction of unique TCRs that were SARS-CoV-2-associated, whereas depth meant the fraction of total T cells that were SARS-CoV-2-associated. Using the MIRA data, each spike-specific TCR was mapped to the spike region that the TCR reacts to and placed in a CD4 or CD8 class. Log10-transformed breadth and depth values were compared by one-way ANOVA with Sidak's multiple comparisons tests. In its TCRdb copy, this immuneACCESS table keeps in-frame sequences only and misses some clones. Where compared with another copy, unresolved V genes explain less than half of these, and the others have no known cause. The D gene and trimming were derived from the DNA, and the V and J assignments and clone size from that table. This sample lists about 180,000 clones; around nine tenths were detected once. The top ten clonotypes cover 2.6% of the sample.

Results the study describes overall, beyond this receptor: Most participants were white British and females outnumbered males, and the authors suggested that clonal diversity may have been underestimated. Vaccine-associated CD4 TCRs spanned the whole spike protein, with dominant responses in regions 160-218 and 743-854. Conclusions about previously exposed vaccinees are limited, since just a handful of AZD1222 recipients were seropositive for SARS-CoV-2 at baseline. In the small 56-69-year group, the increase in depth fell short of significance, most likely because of low power. No day 14 peak-response samples were available, so repertoires were characterized only after the peak T cell response. Epitopes outside the regions mutated in the B.1.351 and B.1.1.7 variants were reportedly recognized by nearly half of the unique spike-specific TCRs. A significant rise in spike-specific TCR breadth and depth was observed after two AZD1222 doses relative to day 0 and relative to MenACWY recipients.

The receptor chain draws on TRBV6-5 and TRBJ1-2, with TRBD1 matching 10 junction bases. This specimen was peripheral blood, taken on day 0 of AZD1222 vaccination. This TCR came from an adult in good health. The CDR3 here reads CASSPGQGNYGYTF. Here is the DNA: TGTGCCAGCAGCCCGGGACAGGGGAACTATGGCTACACCTTC.